One sample yielded the 16 T cell receptor beta chains listed below, sequenced in a study of T-cell reconstitution after alpha-beta-depleted transplantation in children. The library targeted TCRbeta and was prepared with unique molecular identifiers. TCRdb used MiXCR to reprocess the PCR reads, holding one entry per CDR3 protein. The table lists more than 400,000 distinct CDR3 sequences, roughly an eighth of them singletons. The source material was PBMCs, mostly from graft donor cells, sampled 180 days after TCRalphabeta/CD19-depleted stem cell transplant. These TCRs come from a female patient aged 2-9 years who had a stem cell transplant for aplastic anemia, so the T cells may come from the graft donor.

A remark on this clonotype: This may stem from a read error, because a much larger clone lies one nucleotide away. This chain connects TRBV5-1 to TRBJ2-5; D not certain. This CDR3 is built from 13 residues. Trimming cost V 0 bases and J 1 base, with 4 bases left between them. Germline loops: CDR1 SGHRS, CDR2 YFSETQ. As DNA, the CDR3 is TGCGCCAGCAGCTTGGACACCCAAGAGACCCAGTACTTC. This translates into CASSLDTQETQYF.

This clonotype came up a few times. For the CDR3, the DNA is TGCAGTGCTAGAGGGGAGGGCCCCTACGAGCAGTACTTC. Residues: CSARGEGPYEQYF. The chain carries TRBV20-1 and TRBJ2-7, with TRBD2 matching over 7 bases. V trimming: 1 base; J trimming: 2 bases; junction bases outside the gene matches: 2. The CDR3 consists of 13 residues. Germline lookup yields CDR1 DFQATT and CDR2 SNEGSKA (reference sequence).

This clonotype was seen at least ten times. Here the CDR3 DNA reads TGTGCCAGCAGAAGGACTCCCTCTGGGGCCAACGTCCTGACTTTC. Its protein product is CASRRTPSGANVLTF. This chain links TRBV28 with TRBJ2-6; D is perhaps TRBD2 (5 bases). In germline, CDR1 is MDHEN, CDR2 SYDVKM. Trimming pared 6 bases from V and 0 bases from J, leaving 9 bases between. The CDR3 loop spans 15 amino acids.

In this sample, this clonotype turned up a few times. The rearrangement links TRBV7-2 to TRBJ1-5; no clear D. This CDR3 has 15 amino acids. In germline, CDR1 is SGHTA, CDR2 FQGNSA. V dropped 1 base and J dropped 2 bases, with 9 bases sitting between them. The CDR3 loop is CASSLVSAGNQPQHF. CDR3 coding DNA: TGTGCCAGCAGCTTAGTCTCAGCGGGCAATCAGCCCCAGCATTTT. The full variable domain, in which reference TRBV7-2 and TRBJ1-5 provide the parts outside the CDR3, is GAGVSQSPSNKVTEKGKDVELRCDPISGHTALYWYRQSLGQGLEFLIYFQGNSAPDKSGLPSDRFSAERTGGSVSTLTIQRTQQEDSAVYLCASSLVSAGNQPQHFGDGTRLSIL.

J is TRBJ2-7 and V is TRBV11-2; D is unresolved. CDR1 and CDR2 from the germline V gene are SGHAT and FQNNGV. V was trimmed by 5 bases and J by 4 bases, leaving 9 bases between them. The CDR3 is 12 residues long. This chain's CDR3 is CASSLPRYEQYF. The CDR3 DNA reads as TGTGCCAGCAGCCTACCGAGATACGAGCAGTACTTC.

This clonotype has a handful of counts. The J gene is TRBJ2-3, the V gene TRBV7-2; D unresolved. The V gene's germline CDR1 is SGHTA and CDR2 FQGNSA. The CDR3 sequence is 15 residues long. V gave up 7 bases and J gave up 2 bases, with 16 bases separating them. CDR3 protein: CASTHLGFATDTQYF. CDR3 nucleotides: TGTGCCAGCACCCACCTCGGCTTCGCCACAGATACGCAGTATTTT.

The V gene is TRBV15, the J gene TRBJ2-7; D is undetermined. The CDR3 length is 15 residues. Between the trimmed V and J ends, which lost 0 bases and 2 bases, there was a span of 11 bases. Germline loops: CDR1 LNHNV, CDR2 YYDKDF (reference sequence). This CDR3 reads CATSRETRSPYEQYV. The CDR3, as DNA: TGTGCCACCAGCAGAGAAACCAGGTCTCCCTACGAGCAGTACGTC.

The chain is built from TRBV6-5 and TRBJ2-3, with 16 bases identical to TRBD2. The junction had 4 bases not matched to a gene; V was cut back by 2 bases and J by 2 bases. CDR3 length: 18 amino acids. Germline V CDR1 and CDR2: MNHEY, SVGAGI. The CDR3 nucleotides read TGTGCCAGCAGTTACAGCGGGACTAGCGGGAGGGCCACAGATACGCAGTATTTT. This gives the protein CASSYSGTSGRATDTQYF.

This clonotype turned up a few times. The chain employs TRBV29-1 and TRBJ1-3, with 8 nucleotides matching TRBD1. CDR3 length equals 14 residues. Per germline, CDR1 SQVTM and CDR2 ANQGSEA. The junction had 5 bases not matched to a gene; V was cut back by 3 bases and J by 4 bases. The CDR3 reads CSVDPRGPGNTIYF. In DNA, the CDR3 is TGCAGCGTTGATCCCAGGGGGCCGGGAAACACCATATATTTT. The full variable domain, rest sourced from reference TRBV29-1 and TRBJ1-3, is SAVISQKPSRDICQRGTSLTIQCQVDSQVTMMFWYRQQPGQSLTLIATANQGSEATYESGFVIDKFPISRPNLTFSTLTVSNMSPEDSSIYLCSVDPRGPGNTIYFGEGSWLTVV.

This clonotype has just a few counts. V is TRBV28 and J is TRBJ2-7; D uncertain. The CDR3 has 11 residues. Looked up from germline, CDR1 is MDHEN and CDR2 is SYDVKM. V lost 1 base and J 6 bases, leaving 4 bases between the germline ends. The chain's CDR3 is CASSLFGEQYF. The CDR3 DNA reads TGTGCCAGCAGTTTATTTGGCGAGCAGTACTTC. Complete variable domain (other parts from reference TRBV28 and TRBJ2-7): DVKVTQSSRYLVKRTGEKVFLECVQDMDHENMFWYRQDPGLGLRLIYFSYDVKMKEKGDIPEGYSVSREKKERFSLILESASTNQTSMYLCASSLFGEQYFGPGTRLTVT.

This sequence joins TRBV7-2 and TRBJ2-7, with 10 bases matching TRBD2. Losses at the gene ends were 6 bases for V and 3 bases for J; bases not matched to a gene: 8. The CDR3 contains 15 residues. Germline V gene sequence: CDR1 SGHTA, CDR2 FQGNSA. As DNA, the CDR3 is TGTGCCAGCAGGAAGGGTGGGACTAGCGTCTACGAGCAGTACTTC. Translated, it gives CASRKGGTSVYEQYF.

The rearrangement uses TRBV11-1 and TRBJ2-5, with 10 bases matching TRBD2. The CDR3 has 18 residues. Germline-derived CDR1 and CDR2 are SGHAT and FQDESV (reference sequence). V lost 3 bases and J lost 0; bases outside the gene matches: 10. The CDR3 is CASSFPELAGEDQETQYF. CDR3 sequence (DNA): TGTGCCAGCAGCTTCCCCGAGCTAGCGGGAGAAGACCAAGAGACCCAGTACTTC.

In this sample, this clonotype turned up a few times. The rearrangement uses TRBV6-1 and TRBJ2-7, with D possibly TRBD1 on 5 matching bases. With 6 bases removed from V and 3 bases from J, the gap between germline ends came to 21 bases. Germline V CDR1 and CDR2: MNHNS, SASEGT. This CDR3 is built from 16 residues. In nucleotides, the CDR3 is TGTGCCAGCAGCGAGACCTACGAAGGCAGGGTCTACGAGCAGTACTTC. Translated: CASSETYEGRVYEQYF.

This clonotype has more than one count but fewer than ten. The rearrangement links TRBV6-2 or TRBV6-3 to TRBJ2-5; 9 bases agree with TRBD2. The CDR3 sequence is 15 residues long. J gave up 5 bases and V 0 bases, and 4 bases lay outside the gene matches. CDR1 is MNHEY and CDR2 is SVGEGT in the germline V gene. The CDR3, as DNA: TGTGCCAGCAGTTACTCGAGTAGCGGGAGCGAGACCCAGTACTTC. Its protein is CASSYSSSGSETQYF.

This clonotype was seen a few times. The chain uses TRBV29-1 and TRBJ1-4; D is undetermined. Trimming shortened V by 2 bases and J by 4 bases, and 11 bases separated the two germline ends. This CDR3 is 14 amino acids long. The germline V gene encodes CDR1 SQVTM and CDR2 ANQGSEA. The CDR3 is CSVEPRAGNEKLFF. In DNA, the CDR3 is TGCAGCGTTGAACCCCGCGCCGGTAATGAAAAACTGTTTTTT.

The CDR3: CASSLDPTASNQPQHF. CDR3 bases: TGTGCCAGCAGCTTAGACCCGACAGCTAGCAATCAGCCCCAGCATTTT. V is TRBV7-2 and J is TRBJ1-5; a possible D gene is TRBD1 (5 bases). The CDR3 length is 16 residues. The ends were cut back, 1 base at V and 0 bases at J, with 10 bases in the middle. Germline lookup yields CDR1 SGHTA and CDR2 FQGNSA.